The 22 T cell receptor beta chains given below trace back to one sample, sequenced in a study of blood T cell repertoires in COVID-19. Only in-frame clones appear in the TCRdb table, and some are missing; sequencing was by immunoSEQ multiplex PCR. The data show tens of thousands of clones, roughly 82% seen once. The material sequenced was peripheral blood. These receptors came from a man between 50 and 59 years old with active or convalescent COVID-19.

The rearrangement links TRBV5-6 to TRBJ1-3; D unclear. Per the germline V gene, CDR1 is SGHDT and CDR2 is YYEEEE. The CDR3 extends over 13 amino acids. V was pared by 4 bases and J by 1 base, with 6 bases between. The CDR3 bases are TGTGCCAGCAGCGATCTATCTGGAAACACCATATATTTT. Translating it yields CASSDLSGNTIYF.

The chain has TRBV11-2 and TRBJ2-1, with TRBD2 matching 7 bases. The V segment lost 1 base and the J segment 8 bases; nucleotides outside the gene matches: 5. Looked up from germline, CDR1 is SGHAT and CDR2 is FQNNGV. The CDR3 totals 14 residues. CDR3 residues: CASSLAGGMDEQFF. The DNA of the CDR3 is TGTGCCAGCAGCTTAGCGGGGGGTATGGATGAGCAGTTCTTC.

The chain links TRBV7-2 to TRBJ2-7; 9 bases agree with TRBD2. Germline loops: CDR1 SGHTA, CDR2 FQGNSA. Unmatched junction bases numbered 6, after V lost 1 base and J lost 2 bases. The CDR3 runs 16 residues. CDR3 coding DNA: TGTGCCAGCAGCTTAGGGCCTAGCGGGGAGACCTACGAGCAGTACTTC. It encodes CASSLGPSGETYEQYF.

V is TRBV5-8 and J is TRBJ1-4; TRBD1 matches at 9 bases. This CDR3 contains 15 residues. Germline trimming cut 0 bases from V and 7 bases from J; bases unmatched to any gene: 4. Germline loops: CDR1 SGHTS, CDR2 YDEGEE. CDR3: CASSLAQGALEKLFF. CDR3 in DNA: TGTGCCAGCAGCTTGGCACAGGGGGCGCTTGAAAAACTGTTTTTT.

V is TRBV2 and J is TRBJ1-1, with D perhaps matching TRBD1 (6 bases). Looked up from germline, CDR1 is SNHLY and CDR2 is FYNNEI. V was trimmed by 7 bases and J by 4 bases, leaving 16 bases between them. The CDR3 totals 14 residues. Here the CDR3 reads CASTRTVSITEAFF. Here the CDR3 DNA reads TGTGCCAGCACCAGGACAGTTTCCATCACTGAAGCTTTCTTT.

This sequence joins TRBV19 and TRBJ1-4; D unclear. Trimming took off 5 bases at V and 0 bases at J, with 7 bases between the two ends. CDR3 length: 14 residues. The germline V gene has CDR1 LNHDA and CDR2 SQIVND (reference sequence). Here the CDR3 DNA reads TGTGCCAGTAGTCGAGCCGCAACTAATGAAAAACTGTTTTTT. Its translation is CASSRAATNEKLFF.

A single count supports this clone. The chain is built from TRBV7-2 and TRBJ2-4, with TRBD2 identical over 9 bases. The CDR3 loop spans 15 amino acids. The J segment lost 9 bases and the V segment lost 0 bases, leaving 6 bases of the junction unmatched. The germline V gene encodes CDR1 SGHTA and CDR2 FQGNSA. CDR3 protein: CASSLAGAGGTIQYF. Here the CDR3 DNA reads TGTGCCAGCAGCTTAGCTGGAGCGGGGGGAACCATTCAGTACTTC.

The chain links TRBV28 to TRBJ2-3, with D tentatively TRBD2 (5 bases). The V end lost 8 bases, the J end lost 1 base, and 13 bases lay between the germline ends. Germline assignment: CDR1 MDHEN and CDR2 SYDVKM. This CDR3 is built from 14 residues. The DNA for the CDR3 is TGTGCCAGCCTAAGAGCGGAACGCACAGATACGCAGTATTTT. Translated, it gives CASLRAERTDTQYF.

The rearrangement links TRBV5-4 to TRBJ2-7; TRBD1 is a possible D gene (6 bases). V was pared by 4 bases and J by 2 bases, with 10 bases between. Germline V gene sequence: CDR1 SGHNT, CDR2 YYREEE (reference sequence). The CDR3 totals 13 residues. CDR3 loop: CASSLQGAYEQYF. CDR3 coding DNA: TGTGCCAGCAGCCTACAGGGCGCCTACGAGCAGTACTTC.

This rearrangement joins TRBV3-1 (or the pseudogene TRBV3-2) to TRBJ2-2; possibly TRBD1 for D (5 bases). The CDR3 is 13 amino acids. Germline V CDR1 and CDR2: LGHDT, YNNKEL (reference sequence). Deletions cut 10 bases from V and 4 bases from J, with 13 bases between. CDR3 coding DNA: TGTGCCACCAGGGAAACGGGCACCGGGGAGCTGTTTTTT. Amino acids: CATRETGTGELFF.

With respect to this clone: The same CDR3 is also encoded by other DNA sequences in this sample. The chain uses TRBV7-2 and TRBJ1-1; maybe TRBD1 (6 bases). V was clipped by 6 bases and J by 1 base, with 9 bases between them. Per germline, CDR1 SGHTA and CDR2 FQGNSA. This CDR3 has 13 amino acids. CDR3 sequence reads: CASSSGQNTEAFF. The CDR3 DNA is TGTGCCAGCAGTTCGGGACAGAACACTGAAGCTTTCTTT.

The chain couples TRBV5-1 to TRBJ2-5; D unclear. Trimming cost V 0 bases and J 1 base, with 10 bases left between them. Germline assignment: CDR1 SGHRS and CDR2 YFSETQ. This CDR3 contains 15 residues. The CDR3: CASSLGLGVQETQYF. The CDR3 DNA is TGCGCCAGCAGCTTGGGGCTAGGAGTCCAAGAGACCCAGTACTTC.

The rearrangement joins TRBV10-3 to TRBJ1-1; the D is unclear. Germline V gene data show CDR1 as ENHRY and CDR2 as SYGVKD. Trimming took off 3 bases at V and 8 bases at J, with 7 bases between the two ends. The CDR3 sequence is 11 residues long. Here the CDR3 DNA reads TGTGCCATCAGTGACACCAGGGAAGCTTTCTTT. It is translated as CAISDTREAFF.

CDR3 coding DNA: TGTGCCAGCAACCCCCCCCGCGGGGGCCCGAACACCGGGGAGCTGTTTTTT. The encoded protein is CASNPPRGGPNTGELFF. The chain carries TRBV6-2 or TRBV6-3 and TRBJ2-2, with D possibly being TRBD2 (7 bases). Germline-derived CDR1 and CDR2 are MNHEY and SVGEGT. The CDR3 has 17 amino acids. Between the trimmed V and J ends, which lost 7 bases and 0 bases, there was a span of 18 bases.

V gene TRBV5-1 combines with J gene TRBJ2-7, with 8 bases fitting TRBD1. Germline trimming cut 4 bases from V and 2 bases from J; bases unmatched to any gene: 5. CDR3 length: 14 amino acids. In germline, CDR1 is SGHRS, CDR2 YFSETQ. The CDR3 loop reads CASSQGQATYEQYF. The CDR3 coding sequence is TGCGCCAGCAGCCAGGGACAGGCGACCTACGAGCAGTACTTC.

The genes are TRBV27 and TRBJ2-7; TRBD1 aligns across 9 bases. Looked up from germline, CDR1 is MNHEY and CDR2 is SMNVEV (reference sequence). The V and J ends lost 5 bases and 0 bases, in that order; junction bases with no gene match: 8. This CDR3 spans 16 amino acids. Here the CDR3 reads CASSPRTGGSSYEQYF. The CDR3 DNA sequence: TGTGCCAGCAGTCCTCGAACAGGGGGCTCCTCCTACGAGCAGTACTTC.

CDR3 region: CASSSHRAGAQETQYF. CDR3 nucleotides: TGTGCCAGCAGCTCGCACAGGGCGGGGGCTCAAGAGACCCAGTACTTC. The chain carries TRBV9 and TRBJ2-5, with D tentatively TRBD2 (7 bases). Germline V gives CDR1 SGDLS, CDR2 YYNGEE. There are 16 residues in the CDR3. V gave up 4 bases and J gave up 2 bases, with 18 bases separating them.

V usage is TRBV5-1 and J usage is TRBJ1-2; 12 bases map to TRBD1. The CDR3 has 15 residues. Germline loops: CDR1 SGHRS, CDR2 YFSETQ. After removal of 4 bases from V and 8 bases from J, the junction contained 9 bases not matched to a gene. This CDR3 is CASSRGQGAVVGYTF. CDR3 DNA: TGCGCCAGCAGCCGGGGACAGGGGGCCGTGGTGGGCTACACCTTC.

V usage is TRBV7-2 and J usage is TRBJ2-7; D perhaps matches TRBD1 (6 bases). Trimming left V 5 bases short and J 3 bases short, with 11 bases between. The CDR3 loop spans 13 amino acids. Germline CDR1 is SGHTA and CDR2 is FQGNSA. CDR3 bases: TGTGCCAGCAGCCGATCGGACAGCTACGAGCAGTACGTC. It codes for CASSRSDSYEQYV.

J is TRBJ2-7 and V is TRBV28; maybe TRBD1 (5 bases). V was cut by 2 bases and J by 4 bases, with 6 bases left in between. The germline V gene has CDR1 MDHEN and CDR2 SYDVKM. The CDR3 runs 12 residues. CDR3 protein: CASSLQGYEQYV. The CDR3 DNA sequence: TGTGCCAGCAGTTTACAGGGTTACGAGCAGTACGTC.

The V gene is TRBV2, the J gene TRBJ2-1; TRBD1 matches 8 bases. Germline V lookup: CDR1 SNHLY, CDR2 FYNNEI. This CDR3 region has 15 residues. Trimming cost V 5 bases and J 0 bases; bases outside gene matches: 3. CDR3 DNA sequence: TGTGCCAGCAGTTCAACAGGGGGCTCCTACAATGAGCAGTTCTTC. This codes for CASSSTGGSYNEQFF.

The sample holds a few counts of this clone. The chain couples TRBV9 to TRBJ2-3; D perhaps matches TRBD2 (5 bases). V lost 0 bases to trimming and J lost 4 bases, with 15 bases between them. The CDR3 runs to 16 residues. Germline V lookup: CDR1 SGDLS, CDR2 YYNGEE. The DNA of the CDR3 is TGTGCCAGCAGCGTAGAAGCGGCGGATCCGGCAGATACGCAGTATTTT. Translation: CASSVEAADPADTQYF.